This TCR beta chain was documented in a study of blood T cell repertoires in COVID-19. Overall study: Samples taken during acute and convalescent COVID-19 were collected in the United States, Italy and Spain. PBMCs, B-cell-depleted T cells, or T cells were the source of the cDNA or gDNA that made up the material.

Those enrolled, adults aged roughly 18 to 100 years, came from about two dozen US areas. Cohort placement rested on clinical history that participants reported themselves. The CDR3 has 16 residues. Looked up from germline, CDR1 is MNHNS and CDR2 is SASEGT. Trimming stripped 2 bases from V and 4 bases from J, with 15 bases between. Assay used: immunoSEQ multiplex PCR; TCRdb lists only in-frame clones, some missing. The top ten hold roughly 4% of the sample, which has approximately 220,000 clones, 75% to 90% seen once. V gene TRBV6-1 combines with J gene TRBJ1-3, with TRBD1 as a possible D gene (5 bases). Sequencing was performed on PBMCs or T cells enriched from blood (not recorded which). The clonotype was recovered from a woman under 40 who had been exposed to COVID-19. The CDR3 sequence: CASSELGGLIGNTIYF. The CDR3 DNA reads TGTGCCAGCAGTGAACTCGGGGGGTTAATAGGAAACACCATATATTTT.